These 7 T cell receptor beta chains were all obtained from the same sample, sequenced in a study of Ad26.COV2.S vaccination and SARS-CoV-2 variants. Treatment denoted: roughly 19 received Ad26.COV2.S at low or high dose, single or two shots; 5 received placebo; per-sample allocation not given. Samples were taken on day 63 after the first vaccine or placebo injection. Sequencing was performed with immunoSEQ multiplex PCR; in TCRdb, only in-frame clones are kept and a portion is missing. The profile shows around 450,000 clones, 90% of them singletons. The material sequenced was peripheral blood, taken in a trial of Ad26.COV2.S vaccine versus placebo. These receptors came from a person between 18 and 59 years old who received the Ad26.COV2.S COVID-19 vaccine or a placebo.

This clone was seen only once. This rearrangement joins TRBV15 to TRBJ2-3, with D unclear. The CDR3 is 16 residues long. Germline CDR1 and CDR2: LNHNV and YYDKDF (reference sequence). Trimming took 0 bases from V and 0 from J, leaving 10 bases between them. The CDR3 DNA reads as TGTGCCACCAGCAGAGATCAAGAAGAGAGCACAGATACGCAGTATTTT. This encodes CATSRDQEESTDTQYF.

The chain is built from TRBV7-8 and TRBJ2-7; 7 positions agree with TRBD2. The CDR3 is made up of 15 amino acids. Germline CDR1 and CDR2: SGHVS and FQNEAQ. Trimming took 1 base from V and 5 from J; bases not matched to a gene: 8. Here the CDR3 DNA reads TGTGCCAGCAGCTTAGGCGCGGGAGATACCCACGAGCAGTACTTC. Its protein is CASSLGAGDTHEQYF.

This chain joins TRBV18 and TRBJ1-2, with 8 bases that match TRBD1. This CDR3 spans 15 amino acids. Germline values: CDR1 KGHSH, CDR2 LQKENI. V shed 3 bases and J 2 bases; nucleotides not matched to a gene: 5. The CDR3 sequence: CASSPSRQGNYGYTF. The CDR3 DNA follows: TGTGCCAGCTCACCCTCTCGACAGGGGAACTATGGCTACACCTTC. Filled out from reference TRBV18 and TRBJ1-2, the complete variable domain reads NAGVMQNPRHLVRRRGQEARLRCSPMKGHSHVYWYRQLPEEGLKFMVYLQKENIIDESGMPKERFSAEFPKEGPSILRIQQVVRGDSAAYFCASSPSRQGNYGYTFGSGTRLTVV.

The chain uses TRBV3-1 (or the pseudogene TRBV3-2) and TRBJ1-1; tentative D call: TRBD1 (5 bases). Germline values: CDR1 LGHDT, CDR2 YNNKEL (reference sequence). V dropped 4 bases and J dropped 3 bases, with 15 bases sitting between them. This CDR3 spans 15 amino acids. CDR3 coding DNA: TGTGCCAGCAGCCCCCGAAGGGGCAGAGACACTGAAGCTTTCTTT. As protein: CASSPRRGRDTEAFF.

This chain connects TRBV7-2 to TRBJ2-5; D not certain. CDR1 and CDR2 (germline): SGHTA, FQGNSA. The CDR3 is 14 residues long. Trimming removed 5 bases at V and 1 base at J, with 11 bases between. The CDR3 DNA follows: TGTGCCAGCAGCAGGGATTGGCTCCAAGAGACCCAGTACTTC. Amino acid sequence: CASSRDWLQETQYF.

This rearrangement joins TRBV10-3 to TRBJ2-1; 8 nucleotides line up with TRBD2. J lost 10 bases, V lost 7 bases, and 9 bases had no gene match. The CDR3 covers 13 residues. Germline-derived CDR1 and CDR2 are ENHRY and SYGVKD. The CDR3 loop reads CAITRELAEEQFF. CDR3 nucleotide sequence: TGTGCCATCACCCGCGAACTAGCGGAAGAGCAGTTCTTC.

This chain links TRBV5-1 with TRBJ2-1; 7 bases map to TRBD2. Germline-derived CDR1 and CDR2 are SGHRS and YFSETQ. V lost 2 bases and J lost 8; bases outside the gene matches: 7. This CDR3 is 14 amino acids long. In DNA form, the CDR3 reads TGCGCCAGCAGCTTCCGGGACTACAACGATGAGCAGTTCTTC. This sequence encodes CASSFRDYNDEQFF.